This T cell receptor (beta chain) originates from a study of blood T cells in healthy people across ages (dated by TCRdb to the mid-2010s). With regard to the full study: In model experiments, template switching captured roughly one uniquely barcoded TCR beta cDNA molecule for every two T cells. Age-related changes in TCR beta repertoire diversity were measured in the study by deep sequencing normalized with unique cDNA molecular identifiers. The donors were split into four age groups: young (average about 15 years), middle-aged (39), aged (62) and long-lived (approximately 80). Using the same blood draw, the study looked at two additional independent replicas of 1 million unique cDNA reads for two donors, one aged 18 to 30 and the other aged 80 or older.

This clonotype has just a few counts. Its antigen has not been determined. Qualities for individual bases were not recorded, and no much larger clone is one base off. The donors were some 36 Caucasian individuals from Russia, aged roughly 6 to 100 years, who were systemically healthy. Each donor gave 8 to 10 milliliters of peripheral blood, collected into EDTA-treated Vacutainer tubes. Ficoll-Paque density-gradient centrifugation was used to isolate PBMCs, with at least 7 million per sample. Total RNA was extracted from PBMCs with Trizol reagent, with at least 6 micrograms obtained per sample. For every donor, flow cytometry on a PBMC aliquot measured the percentage of naive CD45RAhigh/CD27high T cells. V loses 2 bases of germline sequence and J loses 7 bases, and the interval between the two ends is 11 bases. The CDR3 measures 14 amino acids from cysteine to phenylalanine. The sequence is cut down to CDR3 DNA, 42 bases in frame from base 1. Via the germline V gene, CDR1 is SGHAT and CDR2 FQNNGV.

Library preparation used 5' RACE. The instrument given in TCRdb is Illumina HiSeq 2500. The second PCR ran for about 7 to 11 cycles and used a J-beta primer mix along with a sample-barcoded 5' primer. A unique molecular identifier was introduced onto each TCR beta cDNA molecule by a template-switch 5' adaptor carrying 12 random nucleotides. Each sample yielded at least 2.5 million CDR3-containing paired-end reads. The Mint cDNA synthesis kit, primed by a TRBC-specific oligonucleotide, was used to synthesize first-strand cDNA from all RNA. Following uracil-DNA glycosylase treatment, all cDNA underwent a first 18-cycle PCR with the universal primers M1SS and BC2_uni_R. The authors' analysis ran thus. Normalization of each sample was performed by random selection of 1 million high-quality reads, each carrying a distinct molecular identifier. Instead of being binned into consensus sequences, reads that shared molecular identifiers were thrown out. CDR3 identification, clonotype clustering and error correction used MiTCR with a Q25 quality threshold and the strictest error-elimination algorithm. A nonparametric unseen species model with Euler transformation was used to estimate lower-bound total TCR beta diversity. TCRdb trimmed public reads at Q25 via fastp, called clones via MiXCR and kept in-frame beta chains. For every CDR3 protein sequence, its rows merge into one entry that carries the most common genes and DNA. The V and J calls come from TCRdb's annotation, not from the publication. The sample table shows around 800,000 distinct CDR3 sequences, and roughly 24% are seen once. The top ten clonotypes cover about 3% of the sample.

Overall study outcomes, separate from this receptor: Because profiling used bulk unsorted PBMCs, naive and antigen-experienced compartments could not be compared conclusively. Because donor CMV infection status was unknown, age-related changes in expanded clonotypes were potentially confounded. Estimates of total diversity based on one million sequenced T cells were regarded as lower bounds and as underestimates. Observed TCR beta diversity correlated strongly with the percentage of naive T cells measured by flow cytometry. Observed TCR beta diversity per million T cells fell roughly linearly with age, and a significant reduction was already apparent by age roughly 40. Compared with the aged group, more naive CD4+ T cells, fewer expanded clones and increased TCR diversity were shown by the long-lived group, suggesting age selection.

Separately, the same data were catalogued under a study of T cells of mothers and their children. The second publication reports: Nine systemically healthy Caucasian individuals, comprising three mothers and their six children, were included as donors. cDNA synthesis used all of the extracted RNA, with approximately 1.4 ug of RNA in each 15 ul reaction. In the second PCR, the M1S primer introduced both the sample barcodes and 2-4 random nucleotides. Over 9.5 million TCR beta CDR3 reads were obtained for each mother, and 2.5 million to 3 million reads were obtained for each child. Thymic selection similarly shapes TCR recombination output in related and unrelated pairs, with minor effect from inherited differences. Related mother-child pairs always showed normalized repertoire overlap that was slightly higher than in unrelated mother-child pairs, though the difference was never significant. Persistent microchimeric T cell clones were not detected, at a sensitivity of 95 to 100 clones per million clonotypes. The study used deep NGS to compare TCR beta repertoires of mothers and children, seeking features distinguishing related mother-child pairs from unrelated individuals. The mean age was 40 +/- 4 years for the mothers and approximately 11 +/- 4 years for the children. After adapter ligation with NEBNext reagents, the libraries were sequenced on Illumina HiSeq 2000 with 100+100 nt paired-end reads. To prevent cross-contamination, the mother and child libraries were prepared a month apart and were sequenced in separate runs. For each donor, somewhere between 500,000 and 2,000,000 distinct TCR beta clonotypes were identified. Naive TCR beta clonotypes were estimated from low-frequency clonotypes matched to each donor's FACS-determined naive share, without sorting.

This TCR was sampled from a boy between 5 and 17 years old in good health. Sample: blood. The chain is assembled from TRBV11-2 and TRBJ1-4; there is no confident call for the D gene. The DNA is as follows: TGTGCCAGCAGCTTACGGAGTGGTGGTGAAAAACTGTTTTTT. Translation gives CASSLRSGGEKLFF.